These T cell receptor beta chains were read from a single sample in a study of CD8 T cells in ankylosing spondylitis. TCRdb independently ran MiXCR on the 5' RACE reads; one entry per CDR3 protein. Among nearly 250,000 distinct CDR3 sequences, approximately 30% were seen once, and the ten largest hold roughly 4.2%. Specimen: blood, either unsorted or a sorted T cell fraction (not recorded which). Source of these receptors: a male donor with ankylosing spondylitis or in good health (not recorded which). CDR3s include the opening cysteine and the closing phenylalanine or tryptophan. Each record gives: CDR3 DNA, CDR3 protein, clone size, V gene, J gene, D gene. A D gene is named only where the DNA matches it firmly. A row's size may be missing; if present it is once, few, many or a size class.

DNA: TGTGCCAGCAGTAAAACCGGGACAGGGAGCACAGATACGCAGTATTTT; CDR3: CASSKTGTGSTDTQYF; size: NA; V: TRBV27; J: TRBJ2-3; D: TRBD1
DNA: TGTGCCAGCAGCGATGGGACAGGTGACTACGAGCAGTACTTC; CDR3: CASSDGTGDYEQYF; size: few; V: TRBV9; J: TRBJ2-7; D: TRBD1
DNA: TGCAGTGCTAGAGAGTGGACCCGCGTTGTGGCAGATACGCAGTATTTT; CDR3: CSAREWTRVVADTQYF; size: few; V: TRBV20-1; J: TRBJ2-3; D: NA
DNA: TGTGCCAGCAGCGTAGACGTAGGTCAGCCCCAGCATTTT; CDR3: CASSVDVGQPQHF; size: few; V: TRBV9; J: TRBJ1-5; D: NA
DNA: TGTGCTAGTGGAGAGGGAGCTCAGAATGGCTACACCTTC; CDR3: CASGEGAQNGYTF; size: NA; V: TRBV12-5; J: TRBJ1-2; D: NA
DNA: TGCAGTGCTGGGGGCTTCGAAGCTTTCTTT; CDR3: CSAGGFEAFF; size: NA; V: TRBV20-1; J: TRBJ1-1; D: NA
DNA: TGTGCCAGCAGTGACAGGGGAAGCTATGGCTACACCTTC; CDR3: CASSDRGSYGYTF; size: NA; V: TRBV6-1; J: TRBJ1-2; D: NA
DNA: TGCAGCGTTGAATTGAGCGGGAGGAACACCGGGGAGCTGTTTTTT; CDR3: CSVELSGRNTGELFF; size: once; V: TRBV29-1; J: TRBJ2-2; D: TRBD2
DNA: TGTGCCACCAGGGTACAGAATTCACCCCTCCACTTT; CDR3: CATRVQNSPLHF; size: few; V: TRBV6-5; J: TRBJ1-6; D: NA
DNA: TGTGCCAGCAGCGTTTCACTAGCGAACACAGATACGCAGTATTTT; CDR3: CASSVSLANTDTQYF; size: NA; V: TRBV9; J: TRBJ2-3; D: TRBD2
DNA: TGTGCCAGCTCACCAACCGGGACAGTTGACACTGAAGCTTTCTTT; CDR3: CASSPTGTVDTEAFF; size: NA; V: TRBV18; J: TRBJ1-1; D: TRBD1
DNA: TGTGCCAGCAGCCCGCGGACTAGCGGGGGAGAGACCCAGTACTTC; CDR3: CASSPRTSGGETQYF; size: few; V: TRBV5-6; J: TRBJ2-5; D: TRBD2
DNA: TGTGCCAGCAGCCAGGACTTAGCGGGGGGGAGCACAGATACGCAGTATTTT; CDR3: CASSQDLAGGSTDTQYF; size: NA; V: TRBV4-2; J: TRBJ2-3; D: TRBD2
DNA: TGCAGTGTTGGTGGGTCTTGTGCGCCTGGAAACACCATATATTTT; CDR3: CSVGGSCAPGNTIYF; size: NA; V: TRBV20-1; J: TRBJ1-3; D: NA
DNA: TGTGCCAGCAGCTTTATAGCGGGGGATTACGAGCAGTACTTC; CDR3: CASSFIAGDYEQYF; size: NA; V: TRBV7-2; J: TRBJ2-7; D: TRBD2
DNA: TGTGCCTGGAGTAGACAGTCGAACACTGAAGCTTTCTTT; CDR3: CAWSRQSNTEAFF; size: NA; V: TRBV30; J: TRBJ1-1; D: NA
DNA: TGTGCCAGCAGCTTAGTCTTCGGCATCTCGGGGAACACTGAAGCTTTCTTT; CDR3: CASSLVFGISGNTEAFF; size: NA; V: TRBV7-8; J: TRBJ1-1; D: NA
DNA: TGTGCCAGCAGCGTAGGGGATCAGCCCCAGCATTTT; CDR3: CASSVGDQPQHF; size: few; V: TRBV9; J: TRBJ1-5; D: NA
DNA: TGCAGTGCTAGAGAGGACAATTACTACGAGCAGTACTTC; CDR3: CSAREDNYYEQYF; size: few; V: TRBV20-1; J: TRBJ2-7; D: NA
DNA: TGCAGCGGAGTTCACGGGAACACTGAAGCTTTCTTT; CDR3: CSGVHGNTEAFF; size: many; V: TRBV29-1; J: TRBJ1-1; D: NA
DNA: TGTGCCACTACCGGGACAGATAACACCGGGGAGCTGTTTTTT; CDR3: CATTGTDNTGELFF; size: few; V: TRBV15; J: TRBJ2-2; D: TRBD1
DNA: TGTGCCAGCAGTTTTGGCAGGGGTAACACCGGGGAGCTGTTTTTT; CDR3: CASSFGRGNTGELFF; size: NA; V: TRBV12-3/TRBV12-4; J: TRBJ2-2; D: NA
DNA: TGTGCCAGCAGTACGGGACTAGCGAGGACAGATACGCAGTATTTT; CDR3: CASSTGLARTDTQYF; size: few; V: TRBV6-1; J: TRBJ2-3; D: TRBD2
DNA: TGTGCCAGCAGTGCCCGGGACAGGGGGCACTTCGAGCGGGGGGACACTGAAGCTTTCTTT; CDR3: CASSARDRGHFERGDTEAFF; size: few; V: TRBV12-3/TRBV12-4; J: TRBJ1-1; D: TRBD1
DNA: TGTGCCAGCAGCTTGGGTTCCGTGACAGGGAACACCGGGGAGCTGTTTTTT; CDR3: CASSLGSVTGNTGELFF; size: NA; V: TRBV5-5; J: TRBJ2-2; D: NA
DNA: TGTGCCATCCGACAGGGTGAACAGCCCCAGCATTTT; CDR3: CAIRQGEQPQHF; size: few; V: TRBV12-3/TRBV12-4; J: TRBJ1-5; D: TRBD1
DNA: TGTGCCATCGCCGTACAGGGGGCGAATGAGCAGTTCTTC; CDR3: CAIAVQGANEQFF; size: few; V: TRBV10-3; J: TRBJ2-1; D: TRBD1
DNA: TGCGCCAGCCGCCGCCAGGGAATTGTCGAAAAAAAACTGTTTTTT; CDR3: CASRRQGIVEKKLFF; size: NA; V: TRBV5-1; J: TRBJ1-4; D: NA
DNA: TGTGCCAGCAGTTGGGTCGGGGTAGGCGAGACCCAGTACTTC; CDR3: CASSWVGVGETQYF; size: few; V: TRBV12-3/TRBV12-4; J: TRBJ2-5; D: NA
DNA: TGTGCCAGCACAACGGGAAGTGGAAACACCATATATTTT; CDR3: CASTTGSGNTIYF; size: NA; V: TRBV12-3/TRBV12-4; J: TRBJ1-3; D: NA
DNA: TGTGCCAGCAGCCAAGCCGAAAGGGAGAGACCTAACTATGGCTACACCTTC; CDR3: CASSQAERERPNYGYTF; size: NA; V: TRBV4-2; J: TRBJ1-2; D: NA
DNA: TGTGCCAGCAGTTTATCGCCAGGGTTTAGCAATCAGCCCCAGCATTTT; CDR3: CASSLSPGFSNQPQHF; size: NA; V: TRBV27; J: TRBJ1-5; D: NA
DNA: TGCGCCAGCAGCTTCGGAGGACTTAAGGACACTGAAGCTTTCTTT; CDR3: CASSFGGLKDTEAFF; size: NA; V: TRBV5-1; J: TRBJ1-1; D: NA
DNA: TGCAGTGCTAGAGTCCGGGGGGCGTACAATGAGCAGTTCTTC; CDR3: CSARVRGAYNEQFF; size: few; V: TRBV20-1; J: TRBJ2-1; D: NA
DNA: TGTGCCAGCAGCTTTCGTTCCCGACGGGGAGACTACGAGCAGTACTTC; CDR3: CASSFRSRRGDYEQYF; size: NA; V: TRBV5-6; J: TRBJ2-7; D: NA
DNA: TGCGCCAGCAGCTCGGGACAGGGGCAGGGCTACACCTTC; CDR3: CASSSGQGQGYTF; size: NA; V: TRBV5-1; J: TRBJ1-2; D: TRBD1
DNA: TGTGCCAGCAGCACCCGCTCGGGACTAACCTCTGTCGAGCAGTACTTC; CDR3: CASSTRSGLTSVEQYF; size: NA; V: TRBV7-2; J: TRBJ2-7; D: TRBD2
DNA: TGCAGTGCAATAACGGGGACAAAACGCACAGATACGCAGTATTTT; CDR3: CSAITGTKRTDTQYF; size: few; V: TRBV20-1; J: TRBJ2-3; D: NA
DNA: TGCGCCAGCAGTGAGCTTGGGGGACTAGTGTATTTT; CDR3: CASSELGGLVYF; size: once; V: TRBV10-1; J: TRBJ2-3; D: TRBD2
DNA: TGTGCCAGCACGGAAGAGGACAGGGTGACTGAAGCTTTCTTT; CDR3: CASTEEDRVTEAFF; size: few; V: TRBV3-1; J: TRBJ1-1; D: TRBD1
DNA: TGTGCCAGCAGCCCCCTAGCGGGGGGGTACAATGAGCAGTTCTTC; CDR3: CASSPLAGGYNEQFF; size: NA; V: TRBV7-3; J: TRBJ2-1; D: TRBD2
DNA: TGCAGTCCGCAGCGTTCCCGCTCCTACGAGCAGTACTTC; CDR3: CSPQRSRSYEQYF; size: many; V: TRBV20-1; J: TRBJ2-7; D: NA